The sequence of this TCR beta chain was determined in a study of T-cell reconstitution after alpha-beta-depleted transplantation in children. Preparation of the TCRbeta library involved a method that used unique molecular identifiers. MiXCR, run by TCRdb on the PCR reads, gives a single entry per CDR3 protein. The table includes 640,000 or so distinct CDR3 sequences, 15% to 20% detected once. From germline, CDR1 is SEHNR and CDR2 FQNEAQ (reference sequence). V gave up 1 base and J gave up 0 bases, with 12 bases separating them. CDR3 length equals 16 residues. This TCR was sampled from a human donor who donated a stem cell graft to a child with acute myeloid leukemia. The chain joins TRBV7-9 to TRBJ1-1, with D possibly matching TRBD1 (6 bases). The input for sequencing was PBMCs from the stem cell graft donor, taken from the stem cell graft. The CDR3 nucleotides are TGTGCCAGCAGCTTAGGAGGGGGGGGGCTGAACACTGAAGCTTTCTTT. Protein product: CASSLGGGGLNTEAFF.